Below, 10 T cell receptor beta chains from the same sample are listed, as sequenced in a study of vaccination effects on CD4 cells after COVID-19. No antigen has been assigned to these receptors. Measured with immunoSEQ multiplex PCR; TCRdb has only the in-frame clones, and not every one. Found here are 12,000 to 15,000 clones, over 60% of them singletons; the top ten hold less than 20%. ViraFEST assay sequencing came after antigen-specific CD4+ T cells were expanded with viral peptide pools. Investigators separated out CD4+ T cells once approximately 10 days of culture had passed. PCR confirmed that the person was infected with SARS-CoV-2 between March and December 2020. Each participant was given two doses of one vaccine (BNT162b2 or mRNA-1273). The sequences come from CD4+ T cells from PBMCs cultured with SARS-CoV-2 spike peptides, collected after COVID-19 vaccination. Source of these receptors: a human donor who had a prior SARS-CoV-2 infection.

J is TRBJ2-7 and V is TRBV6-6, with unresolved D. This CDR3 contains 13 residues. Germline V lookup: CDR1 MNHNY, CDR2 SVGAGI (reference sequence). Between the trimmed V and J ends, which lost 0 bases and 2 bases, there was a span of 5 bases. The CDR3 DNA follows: TGTGCCAGCAGTTACTCTAGGGCCTACGAGCAGTACTTC. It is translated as CASSYSRAYEQYF.

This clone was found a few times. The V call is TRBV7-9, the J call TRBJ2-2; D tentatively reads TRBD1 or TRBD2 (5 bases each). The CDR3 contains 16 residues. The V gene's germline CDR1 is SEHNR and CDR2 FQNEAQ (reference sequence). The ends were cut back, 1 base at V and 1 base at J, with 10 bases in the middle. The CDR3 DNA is TGTGCCAGCAGCTTAGGAGCAGGGAGGAACACCGGGGAGCTGTTTTTT. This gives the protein CASSLGAGRNTGELFF.

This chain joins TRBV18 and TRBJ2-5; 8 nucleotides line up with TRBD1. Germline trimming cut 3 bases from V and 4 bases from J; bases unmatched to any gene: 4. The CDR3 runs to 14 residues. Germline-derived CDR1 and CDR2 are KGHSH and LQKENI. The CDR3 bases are TGTGCCAGCTCACCCCCAGGGACAGGAGAGACCCAGTACTTC. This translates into CASSPPGTGETQYF.

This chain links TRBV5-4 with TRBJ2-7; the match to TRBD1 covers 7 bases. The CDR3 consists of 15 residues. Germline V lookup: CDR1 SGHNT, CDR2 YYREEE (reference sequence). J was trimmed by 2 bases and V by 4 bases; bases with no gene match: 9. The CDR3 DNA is TGTGCCAGCAGCGAGTCAGGGGGAGCCCCCTACGAGCAGTACTTC. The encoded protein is CASSESGGAPYEQYF.

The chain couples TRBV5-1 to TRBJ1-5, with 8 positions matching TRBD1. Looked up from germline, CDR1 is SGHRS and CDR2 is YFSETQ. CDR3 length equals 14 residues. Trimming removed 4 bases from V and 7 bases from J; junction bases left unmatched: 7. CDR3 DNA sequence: TGCGCCAGCAGCCCAGGACAGGGTGGACAGCCCCAGCATTTT. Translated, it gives CASSPGQGGQPQHF. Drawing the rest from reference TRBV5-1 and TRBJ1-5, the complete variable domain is KAGVTQTPRYLIKTRGQQVTLSCSPISGHRSVSWYQQTPGQGLQFLFEYFSETQRNKGNFPGRFSGRQFSNSRSEMNVSTLELGDSALYLCASSPGQGGQPQHFGDGTRLSIL.

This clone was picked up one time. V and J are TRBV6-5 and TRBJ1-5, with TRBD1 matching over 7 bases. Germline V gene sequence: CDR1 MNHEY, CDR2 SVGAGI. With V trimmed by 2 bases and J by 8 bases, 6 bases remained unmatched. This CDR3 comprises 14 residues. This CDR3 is CASSYARGSKPQHF. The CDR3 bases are TGTGCCAGCAGTTACGCCAGGGGGTCGAAGCCCCAGCATTTT.

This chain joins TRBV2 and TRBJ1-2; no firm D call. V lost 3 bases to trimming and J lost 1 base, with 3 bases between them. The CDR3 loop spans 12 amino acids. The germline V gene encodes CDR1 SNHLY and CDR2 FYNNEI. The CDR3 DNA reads TGTGCCAGCAGTGACAATAACTATGGCTACACCTTC. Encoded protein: CASSDNNYGYTF.

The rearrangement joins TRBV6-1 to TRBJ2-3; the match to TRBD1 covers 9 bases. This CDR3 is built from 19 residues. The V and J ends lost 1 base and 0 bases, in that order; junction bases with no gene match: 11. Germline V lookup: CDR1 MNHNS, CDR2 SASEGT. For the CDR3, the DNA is TGTGCCAGCAGTGAAGAGGGGACAGGGATCATGGCGAGCACAGATACGCAGTATTTT. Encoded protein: CASSEEGTGIMASTDTQYF.

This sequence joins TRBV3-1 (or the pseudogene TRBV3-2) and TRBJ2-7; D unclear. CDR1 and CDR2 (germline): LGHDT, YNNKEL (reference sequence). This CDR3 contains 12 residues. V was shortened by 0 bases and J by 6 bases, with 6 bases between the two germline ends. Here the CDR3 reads CASSQDRGEQYF. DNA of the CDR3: TGTGCCAGCAGCCAAGATCGCGGCGAGCAGTACTTC.

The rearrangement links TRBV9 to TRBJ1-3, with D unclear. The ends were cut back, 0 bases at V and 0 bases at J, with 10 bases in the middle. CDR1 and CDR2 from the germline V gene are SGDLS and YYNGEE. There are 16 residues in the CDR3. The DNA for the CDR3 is TGTGCCAGCAGCGTAGGAACGCCGAACTCTGGAAACACCATATATTTT. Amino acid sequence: CASSVGTPNSGNTIYF.